This TCR beta chain is from a study of cytomegalovirus exposure and HLA in healthy donors. The overall study: A subsequent analysis reported that the 120 or so validation repertoires were produced on the same platform that had also been used for the 666 first-cohort repertoires.

Findings of the study overall: Using the classifier, cytomegalovirus status was reportedly diagnosed with high specificity and sensitivity. The listing of 150 to 200 TCR beta chains classed them as cytomegalovirus-associated.

Trimming at V came to 4 bases and at J to 1 base, leaving 8 bases not matched to a gene. This CDR3 comprises 16 residues. Germline V gene lookup returns CDR1 SGHVS and CDR2 FQNEAQ. The method was immunoSEQ multiplex PCR; TCRdb's version includes in-frame clones alone and lacks a portion of them. Counted here are roughly 100,000 clones, approximately 94% occurring once; the ten biggest clones make up 0.89%. This clone has a single count. Antigen unknown. The donors were in the roughly 130-subject validation cohort, distinct from the roughly 700-subject first cohort. This chain connects TRBV7-8 to TRBJ1-1; the match to TRBD1 covers 8 bases. The material sequenced was PBMCs. The source is a woman aged 18 to 35 in good health and CMV-seronegative. This CDR3 reads CASSSGQGRRNTEAFF. The CDR3 coding sequence is TGTGCCAGCAGCTCAGGACAGGGCAGGAGGAACACTGAAGCTTTCTTT.